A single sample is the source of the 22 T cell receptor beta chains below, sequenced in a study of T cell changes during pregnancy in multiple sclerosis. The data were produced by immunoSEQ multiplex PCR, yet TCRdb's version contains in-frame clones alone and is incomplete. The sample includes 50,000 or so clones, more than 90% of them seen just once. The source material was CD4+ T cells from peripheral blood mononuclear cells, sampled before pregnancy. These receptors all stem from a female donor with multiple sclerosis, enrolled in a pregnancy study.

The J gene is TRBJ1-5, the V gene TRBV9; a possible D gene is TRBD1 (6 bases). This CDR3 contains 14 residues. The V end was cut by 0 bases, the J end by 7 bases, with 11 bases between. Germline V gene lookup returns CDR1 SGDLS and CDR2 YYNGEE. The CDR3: CASSVGTGMQPQHF. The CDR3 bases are TGTGCCAGCAGCGTAGGCACAGGGATGCAGCCCCAGCATTTT.

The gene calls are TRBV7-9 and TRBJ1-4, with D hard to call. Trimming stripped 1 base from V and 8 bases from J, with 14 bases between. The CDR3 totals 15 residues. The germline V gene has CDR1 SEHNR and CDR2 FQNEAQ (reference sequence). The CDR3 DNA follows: TGTGCCAGCAGCTTAGTTTTCGGAGATCAGGAAAAACTGTTTTTT. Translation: CASSLVFGDQEKLFF. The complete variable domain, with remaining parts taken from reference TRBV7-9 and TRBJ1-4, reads DTGVSQNPRHKITKRGQNVTFRCDPISEHNRLYWYRQTLGQGPEFLTYFQNEAQLEKSRLLSDRFSAERPKGSFSTLEIQRTEQGDSAMYLCASSLVFGDQEKLFFGSGTQLSVL.

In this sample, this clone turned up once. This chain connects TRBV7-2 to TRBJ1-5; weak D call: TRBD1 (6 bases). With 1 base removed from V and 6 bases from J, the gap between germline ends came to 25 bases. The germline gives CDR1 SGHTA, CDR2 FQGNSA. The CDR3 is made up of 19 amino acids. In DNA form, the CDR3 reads TGTGCCAGCAGCTTAGTCGGTTTTGGGGGGGCCGGAGGGATTCAGCCCCAGCATTTT. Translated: CASSLVGFGGAGGIQPQHF.

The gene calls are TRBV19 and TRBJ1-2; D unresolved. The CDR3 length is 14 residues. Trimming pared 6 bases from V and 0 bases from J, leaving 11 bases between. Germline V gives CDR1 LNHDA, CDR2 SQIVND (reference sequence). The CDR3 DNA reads TGTGCCAGTAGCCCCGGTCTGTCTAACTATGGCTACACCTTC. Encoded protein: CASSPGLSNYGYTF.

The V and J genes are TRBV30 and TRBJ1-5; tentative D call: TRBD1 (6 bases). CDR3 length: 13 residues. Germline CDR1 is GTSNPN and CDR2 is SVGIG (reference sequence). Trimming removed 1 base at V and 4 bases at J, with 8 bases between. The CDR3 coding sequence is TGTGCCTGGAGTGCAGGGGCAAATCAGCCCCAGCATTTT. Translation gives CAWSAGANQPQHF.

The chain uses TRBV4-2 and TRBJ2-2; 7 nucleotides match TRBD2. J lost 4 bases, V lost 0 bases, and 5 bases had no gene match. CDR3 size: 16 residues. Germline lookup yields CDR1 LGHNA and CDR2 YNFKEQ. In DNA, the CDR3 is TGTGCCAGCAGCCAAGATGGAGGGAGGGGCACCGGGGAGCTGTTTTTT. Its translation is CASSQDGGRGTGELFF.

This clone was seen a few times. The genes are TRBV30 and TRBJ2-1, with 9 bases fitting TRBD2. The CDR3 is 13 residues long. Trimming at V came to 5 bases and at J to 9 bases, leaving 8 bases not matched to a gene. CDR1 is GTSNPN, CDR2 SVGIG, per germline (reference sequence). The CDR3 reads CAWEGGRASEQFF. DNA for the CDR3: TGTGCCTGGGAGGGCGGGAGGGCCAGTGAGCAGTTCTTC. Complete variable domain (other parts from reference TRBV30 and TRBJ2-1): SQTIHQWPATLVQPVGSPLSLECTVEGTSNPNLYWYRQAAGRGLQLLFYSVGIGQISSEVPQNLSASRPQDRQFILSSKKLLLSDSGFYLCAWEGGRASEQFFGPGTRLTVL.

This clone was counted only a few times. The CDR3 protein is CARNAGSYEQYF. CDR3 in DNA: TGTGCCCGGAACGCAGGCTCCTACGAGCAGTACTTC. The chain employs TRBV30 and TRBJ2-7; D not certain. Germline V CDR1 and CDR2: GTSNPN, SVGIG (reference sequence). There are 12 residues in the CDR3. The germline V and J ends were trimmed by 8 bases and 0 bases, with 11 bases remaining between them.

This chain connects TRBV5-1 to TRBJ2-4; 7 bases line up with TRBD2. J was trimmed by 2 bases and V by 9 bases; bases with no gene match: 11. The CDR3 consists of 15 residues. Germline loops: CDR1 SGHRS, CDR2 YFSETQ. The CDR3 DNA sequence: TGCGCCACTTCCCCGGGAGGTGCGACCAAAAACATTCAGTACTTC. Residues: CATSPGGATKNIQYF.

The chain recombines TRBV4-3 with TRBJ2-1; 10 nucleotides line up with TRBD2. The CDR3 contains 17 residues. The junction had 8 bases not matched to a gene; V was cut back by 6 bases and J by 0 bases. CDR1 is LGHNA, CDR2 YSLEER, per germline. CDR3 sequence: CASSSQASGSSYNEQFF. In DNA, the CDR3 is TGCGCCAGCAGTTCCCAGGCTAGCGGGAGCTCCTACAATGAGCAGTTCTTC.

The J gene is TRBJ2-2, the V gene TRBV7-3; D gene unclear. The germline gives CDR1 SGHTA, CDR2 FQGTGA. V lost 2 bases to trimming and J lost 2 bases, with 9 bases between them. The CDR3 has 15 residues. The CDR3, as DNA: TGTGCCAGCAGCTTATCCCGCGCCAACACCGGGGAGCTGTTTTTT. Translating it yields CASSLSRANTGELFF.

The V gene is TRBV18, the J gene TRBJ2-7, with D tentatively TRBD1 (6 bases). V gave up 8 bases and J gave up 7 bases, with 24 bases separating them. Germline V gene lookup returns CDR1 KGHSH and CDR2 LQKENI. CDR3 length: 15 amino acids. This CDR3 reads CASRPDSAFPGEQYF. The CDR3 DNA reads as TGTGCCAGCAGGCCGGACAGTGCTTTCCCTGGGGAGCAGTACTTC.

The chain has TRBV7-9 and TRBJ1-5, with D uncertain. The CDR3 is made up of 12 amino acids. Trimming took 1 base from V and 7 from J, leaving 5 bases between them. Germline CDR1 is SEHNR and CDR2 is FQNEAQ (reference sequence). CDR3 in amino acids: CASSLDKQPQHF. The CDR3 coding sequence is TGTGCCAGCAGCTTAGACAAACAGCCCCAGCATTTT.

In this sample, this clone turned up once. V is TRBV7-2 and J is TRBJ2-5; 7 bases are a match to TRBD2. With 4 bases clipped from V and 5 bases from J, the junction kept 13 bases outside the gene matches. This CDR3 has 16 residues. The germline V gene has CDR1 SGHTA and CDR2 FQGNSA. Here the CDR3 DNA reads TGTGCCAGCAGCTATGGGGCGGGAGTGAGGCGGGAGACCCAGTACTTC. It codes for CASSYGAGVRRETQYF.

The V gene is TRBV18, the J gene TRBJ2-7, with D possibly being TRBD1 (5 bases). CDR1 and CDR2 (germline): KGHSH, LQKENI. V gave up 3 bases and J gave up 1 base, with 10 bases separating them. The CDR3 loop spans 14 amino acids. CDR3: CASSPETVSYEQYF. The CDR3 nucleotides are TGTGCCAGCTCACCCGAGACAGTGTCCTACGAGCAGTACTTC.

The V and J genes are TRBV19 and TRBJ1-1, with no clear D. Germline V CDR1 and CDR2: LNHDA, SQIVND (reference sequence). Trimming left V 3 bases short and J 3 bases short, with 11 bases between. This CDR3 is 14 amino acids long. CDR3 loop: CASSIFLTDTEAFF. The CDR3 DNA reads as TGTGCCAGTAGTATCTTTCTCACGGACACTGAAGCTTTCTTT.

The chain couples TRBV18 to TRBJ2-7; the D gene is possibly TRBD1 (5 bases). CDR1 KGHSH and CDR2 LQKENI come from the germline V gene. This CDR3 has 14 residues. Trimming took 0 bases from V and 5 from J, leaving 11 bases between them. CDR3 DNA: TGTGCCAGCTCACCACCTAAGGGGCGGAACGAGCAGTACTTC. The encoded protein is CASSPPKGRNEQYF.

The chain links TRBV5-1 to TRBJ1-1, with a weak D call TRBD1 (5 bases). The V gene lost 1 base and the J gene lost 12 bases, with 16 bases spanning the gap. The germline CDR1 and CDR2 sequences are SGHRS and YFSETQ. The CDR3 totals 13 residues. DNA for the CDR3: TGCGCCAGCAGCTTGTCTGGGCAGGGTATGTCTTTCTTT. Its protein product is CASSLSGQGMSFF.

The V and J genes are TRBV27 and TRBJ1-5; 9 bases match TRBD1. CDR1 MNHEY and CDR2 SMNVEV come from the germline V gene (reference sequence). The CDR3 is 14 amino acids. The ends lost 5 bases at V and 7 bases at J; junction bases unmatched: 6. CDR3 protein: CASSPQGAKQPQHF. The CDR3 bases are TGTGCCAGCAGTCCACAGGGGGCGAAACAGCCCCAGCATTTT.

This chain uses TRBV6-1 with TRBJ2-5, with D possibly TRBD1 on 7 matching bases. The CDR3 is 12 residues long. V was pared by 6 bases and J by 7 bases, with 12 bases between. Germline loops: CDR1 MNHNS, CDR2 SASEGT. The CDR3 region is CASRTRGVTQYF. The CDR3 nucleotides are TGTGCCAGCAGGACCAGGGGGGTGACCCAGTACTTC.

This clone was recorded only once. The CDR3 DNA is TGCGCCACTCCGAGGACTAGCGGGAGTCTATTCACCGGGGAGCTGTTTTTT. Amino acids: CATPRTSGSLFTGELFF. This chain uses TRBV5-1 with TRBJ2-2, with TRBD2 matching 13 bases. Germline CDR1 and CDR2: SGHRS and YFSETQ. This CDR3 comprises 17 residues. V dropped 9 bases and J dropped 4; count of bases not matched to a gene: 12.

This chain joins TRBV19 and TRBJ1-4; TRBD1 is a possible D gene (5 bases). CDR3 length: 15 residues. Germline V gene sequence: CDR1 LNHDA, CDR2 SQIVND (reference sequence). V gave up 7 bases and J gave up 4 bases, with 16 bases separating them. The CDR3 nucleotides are TGTGCCAGTAAATCCCCGGAACAGGTTAATGAAAAACTGTTTTTT. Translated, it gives CASKSPEQVNEKLFF.